This T cell receptor beta chain came from a study of cytomegalovirus exposure and HLA in healthy donors (dated by TCRdb to about 2017). Looking at the study overall: According to a later analysis, the 100 to 150 validation repertoires were produced on the same platform as the 700 or so repertoires of the first cohort. A separate validation cohort of 100 to 150 different subjects was used in addition to the roughly 720-subject first cohort. The study aimed to test whether cataloging public T cell receptors could reveal signatures of past pathogen exposure. The study combined high-throughput TCR immunosequencing, statistical association of individual TCRs with disease status, and machine learning to predict cytomegalovirus infection status.

The donors were included in the validation cohort of 120 subjects, a group kept apart from the approximately 670-subject first cohort. Libraries came from the immunoSEQ multiplex PCR assay. On the authors' methods: A statistical classification framework was built for diagnosing cytomegalovirus status from the catalog of TCR beta chain sequences. In TCRdb, the immuneACCESS table is reduced to in-frame sequences with V and J assigned. These tables do not hold every clone; where another copy was compared, an unresolved V gene accounts for under half, and the others remain unexplained. V, J and clone size are taken as reported in that table, and D and trimming were inferred from the DNA itself. The sample table records roughly 270,000 clones; approximately 88% of these occur just once. Of the sample, around 0.92% falls within the top ten clones. The germline V gene specifies MNHEY as CDR1 and SVGAGI as CDR2. The CDR3, from cysteine to phenylalanine, totals 14 residues. The kept DNA is CDR3 alone, 42 bases in frame from the first base. V is pared back by 5 bases and J by 2 bases, with 11 bases lying between the germline termini.

Overall study results and their limits: While some public TCRs were present in many individuals, most TCR sequences turned up only very rarely across donors. According to the authors, the approach could potentially be generalized to other disease states and immunological phenotypes. In a later analysis, TCRs clustered in the first cohort were found to also tend to co-occur in the roughly 120 validation repertoires, with 94% of cluster scores above 0. In vitro tests confirmed that a few of the cytomegalovirus-associated TCR beta chains recognize cytomegalovirus antigens. A later analysis had no HLA typing for the validation cohort, so co-occurrence there was scored across all 120 repertoires. The classifier was reported to diagnose cytomegalovirus status with high specificity and sensitivity in both the original and validation cohorts. The study gave a list of 150 to 200 TCR beta chains associated with cytomegalovirus.

About this clone itself: There is no known antigen for this receptor. No base quality information exists; no much larger clone differs at one position.

The sample comprised PBMCs. The TCR was taken from a woman under 30 in good health and CMV-seronegative. The V and J genes are TRBV6-5 and TRBJ2-3; the D gene is perhaps TRBD1, on 6 matching bases. The CDR3 corresponds to CASSRQDYTDTQYF. The nucleotides are TGTGCCAGCAGTCGACAGGATTACACAGATACGCAGTATTTT.